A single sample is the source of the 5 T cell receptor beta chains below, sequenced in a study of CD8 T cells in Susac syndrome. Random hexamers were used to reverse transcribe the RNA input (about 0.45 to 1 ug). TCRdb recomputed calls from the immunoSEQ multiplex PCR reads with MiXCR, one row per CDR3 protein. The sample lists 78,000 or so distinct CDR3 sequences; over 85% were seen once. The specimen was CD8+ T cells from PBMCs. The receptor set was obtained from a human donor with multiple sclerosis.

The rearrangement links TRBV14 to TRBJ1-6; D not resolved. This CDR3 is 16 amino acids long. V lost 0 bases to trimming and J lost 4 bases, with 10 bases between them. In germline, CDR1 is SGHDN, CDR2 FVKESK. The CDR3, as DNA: TGTGCCAGCAGCCAAGATGGCCACCTGTATAATTCACCCCTCCACTTT. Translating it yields CASSQDGHLYNSPLHF.

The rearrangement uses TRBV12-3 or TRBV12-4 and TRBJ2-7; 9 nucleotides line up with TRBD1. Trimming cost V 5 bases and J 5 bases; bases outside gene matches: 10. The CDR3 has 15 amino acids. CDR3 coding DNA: TGTGCCAGCAGTCCGCTGGACAGGGGAAGGGACGAGCAGTACTTC. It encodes CASSPLDRGRDEQYF.

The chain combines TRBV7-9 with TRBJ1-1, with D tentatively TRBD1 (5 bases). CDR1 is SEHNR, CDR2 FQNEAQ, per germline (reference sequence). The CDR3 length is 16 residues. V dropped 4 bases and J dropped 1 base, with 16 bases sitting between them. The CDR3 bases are TGTGCCAGCAGCTCCGTCGGACATTCCCCGAACACTGAAGCTTTCTTT. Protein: CASSSVGHSPNTEAFF.

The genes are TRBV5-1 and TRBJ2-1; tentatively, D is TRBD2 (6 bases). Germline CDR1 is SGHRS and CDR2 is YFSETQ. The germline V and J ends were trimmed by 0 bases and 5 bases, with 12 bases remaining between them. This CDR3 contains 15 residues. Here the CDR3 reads CASSLGREGDNEQFF. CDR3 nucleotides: TGCGCCAGCAGCTTGGGGCGGGAAGGGGACAATGAGCAGTTCTTC.

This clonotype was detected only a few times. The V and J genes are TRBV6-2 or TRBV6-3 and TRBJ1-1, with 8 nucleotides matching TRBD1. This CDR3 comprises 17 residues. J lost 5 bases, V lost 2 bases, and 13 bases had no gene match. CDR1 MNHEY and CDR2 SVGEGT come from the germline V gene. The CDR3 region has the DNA TGTGCCAGCAGTTACGAGGCCAATACAGGGGGAGATACTGAAGCTTTCTTT. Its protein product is CASSYEANTGGDTEAFF.